The 3 T cell receptor beta chains listed next were all sequenced from one sample in a study of spatial heterogeneity in lung cancer. The study's findings and limits: One measure, the expanded intratumoral alpha and beta TCR count, tracked tumor mutation counts.

As for time point: sample taken at primary tumor resection. These receptors have no identified antigens. A single record per CDR3 protein comes from TCRdb applying MiXCR to the 5' RACE reads. There are 4,500 to 6,000 distinct CDR3 sequences in the sample; approximately 4.8% occur only once, and roughly 25% lies in the top ten. This sample comprised lung tumor tissue, obtained at surgery. The source of these receptors is a male donor with early-stage non-small cell lung cancer.

This clonotype is medium-sized by share. CDR3 DNA sequence: TGCGCCAGCAGCTTGGGTGCCGGGACAGGAAACTATGGCTACACCTTC. This encodes CASSLGAGTGNYGYTF. V gene TRBV5-1 combines with J gene TRBJ1-2; 8 bases agree with TRBD1. Germline lookup yields CDR1 SGHRS and CDR2 YFSETQ. With 0 bases clipped from V and 2 bases from J, the junction kept 6 bases outside the gene matches. CDR3 length equals 16 residues.

This clonotype was counted between two and nine times. The rearrangement joins TRBV28 to TRBJ1-6; no firm D call. The CDR3 covers 14 residues. V lost 5 bases and J lost 8, with 13 bases in between. CDR1 and CDR2 (germline): MDHEN, SYDVKM. The CDR3 loop reads CASSAITTDSPLHF. DNA of the CDR3: TGTGCCAGCAGTGCCATTACGACGGATTCACCCCTCCACTTT.

This chain links TRBV7-3 with TRBJ2-7; 10 nucleotides align to TRBD2. Germline V gene lookup returns CDR1 SGHTA and CDR2 FQGTGA. V dropped 5 bases and J dropped 4; count of bases not matched to a gene: 5. The CDR3 contains 14 residues. This chain's CDR3 is CASSPPSGSYEQYF. CDR3 DNA sequence: TGTGCCAGCAGCCCCCCTAGCGGGAGTTACGAGCAGTACTTC.